This entry lists 17 T cell receptor beta chains sequenced from one sample in a study of blood T cell repertoires in COVID-19. TCRdb's table, derived via immunoSEQ multiplex PCR, lists solely in-frame clones and lacks some. The repertoire holds approximately 170,000 clones, with roughly nine tenths as singletons. The sample comprised peripheral blood. The origin of the receptors is a man aged 55 to 69 with active or convalescent COVID-19.

This chain links TRBV6-6 with TRBJ2-5, with D possibly being TRBD1 (5 bases). Trimming pared 0 bases from V and 2 bases from J, leaving 7 bases between. CDR1 is MNHNY, CDR2 SVGAGI, per germline (reference sequence). The CDR3 extends over 14 amino acids. CDR3 residues: CASSYSQGQETQYF. As DNA, the CDR3 is TGTGCCAGCAGTTACTCGCAGGGTCAAGAGACCCAGTACTTC.

The chain has TRBV4-2 and TRBJ2-5; a weak D match, TRBD2 (6 bases). The CDR3 has 13 residues. The germline CDR1 and CDR2 sequences are LGHNA and YNFKEQ. V was clipped by 1 base and J by 4 bases, with 7 bases between them. The CDR3 is CASSQGGVETQYF. As DNA, the CDR3 is TGTGCCAGCAGCCAAGGGGGGGTAGAGACCCAGTACTTC.

This chain uses TRBV4-1 with TRBJ2-7, with a weak D call TRBD2 (6 bases). Trimming took off 0 bases at V and 0 bases at J, with 9 bases between the two ends. Germline assignment: CDR1 MGHRA and CDR2 YSYEKL. CDR3 length: 15 amino acids. CDR3 in amino acids: CASSQEAGSSYEQYF. Here the CDR3 DNA reads TGCGCCAGCAGCCAAGAAGCCGGGAGCTCCTACGAGCAGTACTTC.

This clone was counted once. The gene calls are TRBV30 and TRBJ1-2; D is undetermined. Germline CDR1 GTSNPN, CDR2 SVGIG (reference sequence). Trimming cost V 8 bases and J 6 bases, with 13 bases left between them. This CDR3 has 11 residues. The CDR3 sequence is CAGGRKNGYTF. CDR3 nucleotides: TGTGCCGGCGGGCGCAAGAATGGCTACACCTTC. The entire variable domain, with the rest obtained from reference TRBV30 and TRBJ1-2, is as follows: SQTIHQWPATLVQPVGSPLSLECTVEGTSNPNLYWYRQAAGRGLQLLFYSVGIGQISSEVPQNLSASRPQDRQFILSSKKLLLSDSGFYLCAGGRKNGYTFGSGTRLTVV.

In nucleotides, the CDR3 is TGCGCCAGCAGCCAATCCGGGACACTGACTTATCAGCCCCAGCATTTT. As protein: CASSQSGTLTYQPQHF. The chain carries TRBV4-1 and TRBJ1-5; tentative D call: TRBD1 (6 bases). Germline loops: CDR1 MGHRA, CDR2 YSYEKL. The CDR3 sequence is 16 residues long. V was cut by 2 bases and J by 5 bases, with 16 bases left in between.

The CDR3 DNA reads TGTGCCAGCAGTTTAACCGTCCCAGGGGACACTGAAGCTTTCTTT. As protein: CASSLTVPGDTEAFF. The V and J genes are TRBV28 and TRBJ1-1, with D possibly matching TRBD1 (6 bases). In germline, CDR1 is MDHEN, CDR2 SYDVKM. The CDR3 covers 15 residues. V gave up 2 bases and J gave up 3 bases, with 13 bases separating them.

The chain couples TRBV4-2 to TRBJ2-3, with D possibly matching TRBD1 (6 bases). The germline V gene has CDR1 LGHNA and CDR2 YNFKEQ. Trimming cost V 1 base and J 3 bases, with 14 bases left between them. The CDR3 is 16 residues long. The CDR3, as DNA: TGTGCCAGCAGCCAAGCACAGGGCCCAGGGACAGATACGCAGTATTTT. Residues: CASSQAQGPGTDTQYF.

V is TRBV5-1 and J is TRBJ2-7; TRBD1 matches at 7 bases. Trimming removed 0 bases from V and 2 bases from J; junction bases left unmatched: 11. This CDR3 contains 17 residues. The germline gives CDR1 SGHRS, CDR2 YFSETQ. The CDR3 DNA is TGCGCCAGCAGCTTGGACAGGGGTTCGTCATACCCCTACGAGCAGTACTTC. Protein sequence: CASSLDRGSSYPYEQYF.

The chain is built from TRBV19 and TRBJ1-2; 9 nucleotides match TRBD1. The CDR3 contains 15 residues. V lost 4 bases and J lost 8; bases outside the gene matches: 11. Germline CDR1 and CDR2: LNHDA and SQIVND (reference sequence). CDR3 amino acids: CASSTSGTGPGGYTF. The CDR3 DNA is TGTGCCAGTAGTACCTCGGGGACAGGGCCCGGGGGCTACACCTTC.

Written as DNA, the CDR3 is TGTGCCAGCAGGTTTACAGGGGGTTACACTGAAGCTTTCTTT. It translates to CASRFTGGYTEAFF. The rearrangement joins TRBV6-5 to TRBJ1-1, with 8 bases identical to TRBD1. J lost 3 bases, V lost 6 bases, and 6 bases had no gene match. The germline V gene has CDR1 MNHEY and CDR2 SVGAGI. The CDR3 runs to 14 residues.

V usage is TRBV19 and J usage is TRBJ2-1, with TRBD1 as a possible D gene (5 bases). This CDR3 region has 16 residues. V lost 1 base, J lost 2 bases, and 12 bases lay in between. CDR1 and CDR2 from the germline V gene are LNHDA and SQIVND (reference sequence). The CDR3 region has the DNA TGTGCCAGTAGTATAGCAAGAGCAGGGCCCTACAATGAGCAGTTCTTC. Amino acids: CASSIARAGPYNEQFF.

The chain links TRBV4-2 to TRBJ1-2, with D unclear. Germline V gene sequence: CDR1 LGHNA, CDR2 YNFKEQ. The CDR3 length is 18 residues. Between the trimmed V and J ends, which lost 0 bases and 5 bases, there was a span of 22 bases. CDR3 sequence: CASSQDGERFPTGYGYTF. CDR3 in DNA: TGTGCCAGCAGCCAAGATGGAGAACGGTTCCCAACGGGGTATGGCTACACCTTC.

The V and J genes are TRBV7-8 and TRBJ1-5; a possible D gene is TRBD1 (5 bases). CDR1 SGHVS and CDR2 FQNEAQ come from the germline V gene. This CDR3 is 12 amino acids long. Trimming took 5 bases from V and 7 from J, leaving 9 bases between them. The CDR3: CASSGQGQPQHF. The CDR3 DNA is TGTGCCAGCAGCGGGCAGGGCCAGCCCCAGCATTTT.

The chain uses TRBV18 and TRBJ1-1; 8 bases are a match to TRBD1. The CDR3 has 15 residues. Germline V gene data show CDR1 as KGHSH and CDR2 as LQKENI. V was pared by 3 bases and J by 0 bases, with 3 bases of the junction left unmatched. Here the CDR3 DNA reads TGTGCCAGCTCACCCTTGACAGGGGTGAACACTGAAGCTTTCTTT. Its translation: CASSPLTGVNTEAFF.

The chain combines TRBV6-5 with TRBJ1-2; D perhaps matches TRBD1 (5 bases). Germline V gene data show CDR1 as MNHEY and CDR2 as SVGAGI. This CDR3 is built from 15 residues. Trimming removed 0 bases at V and 3 bases at J, with 11 bases between. CDR3 DNA: TGTGCCAGCAGTTACTCGCTATCGGGGGACTATGGCTACACCTTC. Residues: CASSYSLSGDYGYTF.

The chain links TRBV5-1 to TRBJ2-3; 7 nucleotides match TRBD2. Germline CDR1 and CDR2: SGHRS and YFSETQ. The length of the CDR3 is 16 residues. V lost 0 bases, J lost 0 bases, and 4 bases stayed unmatched. The CDR3 region is CASSLDAGVSTDTQYF. The CDR3 DNA reads as TGCGCCAGCAGCTTGGACGCGGGGGTTAGCACAGATACGCAGTATTTT.

The chain uses TRBV5-4 and TRBJ1-6; D is unclear. The germline V and J ends were trimmed by 2 bases and 5 bases, with 11 bases remaining between them. The CDR3 loop spans 15 amino acids. Germline V CDR1 and CDR2: SGHNT, YYREEE (reference sequence). Written as DNA, the CDR3 is TGTGCCAGCAGCTTTTCAGTGCTTAATAATTCACCCCTCCACTTT. This sequence encodes CASSFSVLNNSPLHF.